The 14 T cell receptor beta chains below come from one sample, sequenced in a study of blood T cells in healthy people across ages. It was with a sample-barcoded 5' primer and a J-beta primer mix that a second PCR of about 6 to 12 cycles was run. TCRdb re-called the 5' RACE reads through MiXCR, storing one row per CDR3 protein. The top ten hold around 18% of the sample, which has fewer than 1,000,000 distinct CDR3 sequences, about 46% seen once. Source material: blood. These receptors all stem from a man older than 75 in good health.

The chain uses TRBV5-6 and TRBJ2-5; D is possibly TRBD1 (5 bases). CDR1 is SGHDT and CDR2 is YYEEEE in the germline V gene. This CDR3 contains 13 residues. Trimming shortened V by 0 bases and J by 5 bases, and 8 bases separated the two germline ends. The CDR3 nucleotides are TGTGCCAGCAGCTTGGTCAGGGCGGAGACCCAGTACTTC. Its translation: CASSLVRAETQYF.

This sequence joins TRBV28 and TRBJ2-3; unclear D gene. Trimming left V 3 bases short and J 3 bases short, with 13 bases between. The CDR3 has 15 amino acids. Germline loops: CDR1 MDHEN, CDR2 SYDVKM. The CDR3, as DNA: TGTGCCAGCAGTTTTAGGCCGATGAGGACAGATACGCAGTATTTT. Protein product: CASSFRPMRTDTQYF.

V usage is TRBV20-1 and J usage is TRBJ2-1; weak D call: TRBD2 (6 bases). The J call may be in error: the DNA end matches TRBJ2-7 better. Looked up from germline, CDR1 is DFQATT and CDR2 is SNEGSKA (reference sequence). CDR3 length: 18 amino acids. The CDR3 sequence: CSARDPALSGGVNNEQYF. The CDR3 DNA follows: TGCAGTGCTAGAGATCCGGCTTTGTCTGGCGGGGTTAACAATGAGCAGTACTTC.

In this sample, this clonotype turned up a few times. Germline and junction disagree at one end, which may indicate a read error. The chain carries TRBV7-9 and TRBJ2-5, with D unclear. The CDR3 has 12 residues. Germline loops: CDR1 SEHNR, CDR2 FQNEAQ (reference sequence). CDR3 sequence reads: CSSSTDSETQYF. The CDR3 DNA sequence: TGTTCCAGTTCGACTGATAGCGAGACCCAGTACTTC.

V gene TRBV5-5 combines with J gene TRBJ1-1; no clear D. Per the germline V gene, CDR1 is SGHKS and CDR2 is YYEKEE (reference sequence). The CDR3 is made up of 15 amino acids. The V and J ends lost 4 bases and 6 bases respectively, with 19 bases between them. The chain's CDR3 is CASSRLDGLRAEAFF. The CDR3 nucleotides read TGTGCCAGCAGCCGCCTGGATGGGCTGAGGGCTGAAGCTTTCTTT.

This clonotype was picked up a small number of times. V usage is TRBV5-1 and J usage is TRBJ2-7; 9 bases match TRBD2. Trimming at V came to 4 bases and at J to 2 bases, leaving 7 bases not matched to a gene. CDR1 and CDR2 from the germline V gene are SGHRS and YFSETQ. CDR3 length: 15 amino acids. The CDR3 bases are TGCGCCAGCAGCCCGCTAGCGGGGCCCACCTACGAGCAGTACTTC. This codes for CASSPLAGPTYEQYF.

The V gene is TRBV7-3, the J gene TRBJ2-3; 7 bases are shared with TRBD2. The CDR3 has 12 residues. V gave up 8 bases and J gave up 1 base; unmatched junction bases: 0. In germline, CDR1 is SGHTA, CDR2 FQGTGA. For the CDR3, the DNA is TGTGCCAGCGGGGGGGGCACAGATACGCAGTATTTT. This encodes CASGGGTDTQYF.

The rearrangement joins TRBV6-1 to TRBJ2-6; 9 nucleotides align to TRBD1. This CDR3 has 19 amino acids. In germline, CDR1 is MNHNS, CDR2 SASEGT. The trim removed 1 base at V and 0 bases at J, leaving 7 bases unmatched. The CDR3 spells CASSEGTGALSSGANVLTF. The CDR3 bases are TGTGCCAGCAGTGAAGGGACAGGGGCCCTCAGCTCTGGGGCCAACGTCCTGACTTTC.

A few counts support this clonotype. The chain combines TRBV5-1 with TRBJ1-1; the D gene is possibly TRBD1 (6 bases). Germline values: CDR1 SGHRS, CDR2 YFSETQ. V was cut by 2 bases and J by 2 bases, with 10 bases left in between. The CDR3 covers 14 residues. CDR3 sequence reads: CASSLPQGNTEAFF. CDR3 in DNA: TGCGCCAGCAGCTTACCACAGGGAAACACTGAAGCTTTCTTT.

The rearrangement joins TRBV28 to TRBJ2-7; tentatively, D is TRBD1 (6 bases). V lost 5 bases and J lost 5, with 16 bases in between. Germline lookup yields CDR1 MDHEN and CDR2 SYDVKM. This CDR3 is 14 amino acids long. CDR3 DNA sequence: TGTGCCAGCAGTCTGACAGGAATGATCAACGAGCAGTACTTC. Translating it yields CASSLTGMINEQYF.

The chain employs TRBV30 and TRBJ1-2, with a weak D call TRBD1 (5 bases). Germline V gene data show CDR1 as GTSNPN and CDR2 as SVGIG (reference sequence). V was pared by 2 bases and J by 4 bases, with 14 bases between. There are 14 residues in the CDR3. The CDR3 DNA is TGTGCCTGGAGTACCGGGGGGAGACTCTATGGCTACACCTTC. Protein product: CAWSTGGRLYGYTF. The complete variable domain, with remaining parts taken from reference TRBV30 and TRBJ1-2, reads SQTIHQWPATLVQPVGSPLSLECTVEGTSNPNLYWYRQAAGRGLQLLFYSVGIGQISSEVPQNLSASRPQDRQFILSSKKLLLSDSGFYLCAWSTGGRLYGYTFGSGTRLTVV.

This clonotype turned up a few times. The V and J genes are TRBV28 and TRBJ2-4; the D gene is possibly TRBD1 (5 bases). V was cut by 8 bases and J by 6 bases, with 14 bases left in between. The CDR3 loop spans 13 amino acids. Germline CDR1 is MDHEN and CDR2 is SYDVKM. In DNA form, the CDR3 reads TGTGCCAGCTCTCTACAGGAGTCAAACATTCAGTACTTC. It codes for CASSLQESNIQYF.

Notes on this clonotype: A much larger clone lies a single base off, so this may be a read error. The rearrangement uses TRBV5-1 and TRBJ2-5, with 7 nucleotides matching TRBD1. Looked up from germline, CDR1 is SGHRS and CDR2 is YFSETQ. CDR3 length: 14 residues. As DNA, the CDR3 is TGCGCCAGCAGCTTGGGACAGGGAATCGAGACCCTGTACTTC. It specifies CASSLGQGIETLYF.

V and J are TRBV7-2 and TRBJ2-1; a possible D gene is TRBD2 (6 bases). CDR1 and CDR2 (germline): SGHTA, FQGNSA. Trimming pared 5 bases from V and 1 base from J, leaving 12 bases between. This CDR3 region has 15 residues. The CDR3 here is CASSTASVSYNEQFF. CDR3 DNA sequence: TGTGCCAGCAGCACCGCTAGCGTTTCCTACAATGAGCAGTTCTTC.